These T cell receptor beta chains were read from a single sample in a study of shared clonotypes between healthy human individuals. Using immunoSEQ multiplex PCR, the repertoire was profiled, and TCRdb retains in-frame clones only, with some absent. The sample holds more than 2,000,000 clones, over 85% seen once. The sequenced material came from naive CD4+ T cells from PBMCs. The source is a man between 18 and 29 years old in good health. Some clones in this sample may be carry-over from other donors' samples. The CDR3 runs from the conserved cysteine through the conserved F or W. A D gene is named only where the DNA matches it firmly.

J	V	D	CDR3
TRBJ2-1	TRBV28	TRBD2	CASPVAGTSGPSSYNEQFF
TRBJ1-2	TRBV7-9	.	CASSLNLEAGYTF
TRBJ2-2	TRBV28	.	CAAQGNTGELFF
TRBJ2-7	TRBV21-1	.	CASSMAAESSYEQYF
TRBJ2-6	TRBV5-6	TRBD1	CASSVGQGATGANVLTF
TRBJ1-2	TRBV28	.	CASSLSSFYGYTF
TRBJ1-1	TRBV7-9	.	CASGVQNREKNTEAFF
TRBJ2-3	TRBV7-2	.	CASSYSRDPPKNTQYF
TRBJ2-1	TRBV29-1	TRBD2	CSVVLLAGNPHNEQFF
TRBJ1-1	TRBV18	.	CASSPSIIREGTEAFF
TRBJ2-1	TRBV11-2	TRBD2	CASSQGLAGGIAQFF
.	TRBV30	.	CAWRPGHRTYEQYF
TRBJ1-5	TRBV5-1	.	CASSEMTDQPQHF
TRBJ1-5	TRBV18	TRBD1	CASSPGTGDGQPQHF
TRBJ2-3	TRBV6-5	.	CASRASADTQYF
TRBJ2-3	TRBV5-1	TRBD2	CASSLVASGRADLSTDTQYF
TRBJ2-3	TRBV28	TRBD1	CASSPQGNTDTQYF
TRBJ2-4	TRBV19	TRBD1	CASNSLTGVAKNIQYF
TRBJ1-2	TRBV19	TRBD1	CASSPIWGQPSGYTF
TRBJ2-2	TRBV4-2	TRBD2	CASSQGLAVNTGELFF
TRBJ1-2	TRBV6-5	.	CASKGSLDYTF
TRBJ1-1	TRBV30	.	CAWSKAGILTEAFF
TRBJ2-5	TRBV11-2	.	CASKPQYQETQYF
TRBJ2-5	TRBV4-3	.	CASSQGGPGFQETQYF
TRBJ2-1	TRBV18	.	CASSPRTGYNEQFF
TRBJ1-1	TRBV6-5	TRBD1	CASSFGQGDTEAFF
TRBJ1-1	TRBV30	.	CAWIPKGGTEAFF
TRBJ2-4	TRBV28	.	CASSSPWGLPYF
TRBJ1-1	TRBV6-4	.	CASLEEGMNTEAFF
TRBJ2-5	TRBV18	.	CASSPPGEQETQYF
TRBJ1-1	TRBV5-1	.	CASSIRDSNTEAFF
TRBJ1-4	TRBV9	.	CASSGTTGNEKLFF
TRBJ2-5	TRBV18	TRBD1	CASSTRQGAGETQYF
TRBJ1-4	TRBV18	.	CASSPQGANEKLFF
TRBJ1-3	TRBV5-6	TRBD1	CASSHRTGKGNTIYF
TRBJ2-3	TRBV9	TRBD2	CASSVVGTSVTDTQYF
TRBJ2-1	TRBV15	TRBD2	CATSRGLANHYNEQFF
TRBJ2-3	TRBV19	.	CASSIPGLGKDTQYF
TRBJ2-7	TRBV5-4	.	CASSLQGGTYEQYF
TRBJ1-1	TRBV5-1	.	CASSPPGIGMNTEAFF
TRBJ2-1	TRBV6-1	.	CASSGRNSYNYNEQFF
TRBJ2-7	TRBV5-6	.	CASSLEPPNEQYF
TRBJ1-3	TRBV15	.	CATGWYSGNTIYF
TRBJ2-7	TRBV5-1	.	CASSLEAGATLEQYF
TRBJ2-1	TRBV5-1	TRBD2	CASSLFHPTGTSGSNEQFF
TRBJ2-7	TRBV30	.	CAWSGSWSYEQYF